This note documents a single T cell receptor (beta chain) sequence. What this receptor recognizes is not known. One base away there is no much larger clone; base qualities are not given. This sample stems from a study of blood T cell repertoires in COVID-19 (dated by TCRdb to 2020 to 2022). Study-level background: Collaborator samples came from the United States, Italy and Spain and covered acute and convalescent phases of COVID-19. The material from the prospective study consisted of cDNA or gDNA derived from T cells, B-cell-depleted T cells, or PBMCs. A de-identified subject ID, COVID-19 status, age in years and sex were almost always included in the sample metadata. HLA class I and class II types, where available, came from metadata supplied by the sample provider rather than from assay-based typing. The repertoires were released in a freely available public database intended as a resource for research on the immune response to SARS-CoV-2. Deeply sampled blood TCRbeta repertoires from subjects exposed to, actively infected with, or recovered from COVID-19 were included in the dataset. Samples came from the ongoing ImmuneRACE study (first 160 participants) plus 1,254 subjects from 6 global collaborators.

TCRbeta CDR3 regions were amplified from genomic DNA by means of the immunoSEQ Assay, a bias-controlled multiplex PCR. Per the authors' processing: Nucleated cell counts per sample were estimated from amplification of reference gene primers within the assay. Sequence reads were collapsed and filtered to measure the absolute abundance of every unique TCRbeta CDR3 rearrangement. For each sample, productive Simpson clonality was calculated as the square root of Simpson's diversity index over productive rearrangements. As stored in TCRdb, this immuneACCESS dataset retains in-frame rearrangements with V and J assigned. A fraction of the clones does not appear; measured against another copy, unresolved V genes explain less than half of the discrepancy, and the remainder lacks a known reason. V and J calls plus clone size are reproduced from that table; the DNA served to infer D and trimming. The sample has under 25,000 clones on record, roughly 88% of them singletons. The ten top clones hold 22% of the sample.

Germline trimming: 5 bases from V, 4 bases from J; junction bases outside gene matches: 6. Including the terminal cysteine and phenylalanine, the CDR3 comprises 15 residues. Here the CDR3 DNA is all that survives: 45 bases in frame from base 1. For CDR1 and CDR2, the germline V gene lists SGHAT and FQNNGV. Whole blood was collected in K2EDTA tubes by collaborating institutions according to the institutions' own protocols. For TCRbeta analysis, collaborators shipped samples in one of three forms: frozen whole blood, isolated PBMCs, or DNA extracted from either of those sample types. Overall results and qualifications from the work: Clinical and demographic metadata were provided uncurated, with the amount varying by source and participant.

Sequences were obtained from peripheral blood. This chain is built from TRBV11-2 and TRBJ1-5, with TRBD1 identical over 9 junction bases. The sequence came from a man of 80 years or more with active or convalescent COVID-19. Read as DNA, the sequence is TGTGCCAGCAGCCCCGCCGGGACAGGGAATCAGCCCCAGCATTTT. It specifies CASSPAGTGNQPQHF.